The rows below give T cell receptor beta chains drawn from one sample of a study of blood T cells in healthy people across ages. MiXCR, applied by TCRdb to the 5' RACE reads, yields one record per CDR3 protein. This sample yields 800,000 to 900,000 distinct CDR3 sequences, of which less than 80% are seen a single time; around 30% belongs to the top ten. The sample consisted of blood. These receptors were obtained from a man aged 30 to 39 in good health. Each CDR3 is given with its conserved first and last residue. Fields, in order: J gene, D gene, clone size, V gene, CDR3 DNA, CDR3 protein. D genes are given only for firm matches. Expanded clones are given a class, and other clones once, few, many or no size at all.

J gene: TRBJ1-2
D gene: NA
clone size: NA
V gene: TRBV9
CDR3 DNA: TGTGCCAGCAGCGTAGAGCCAGATCGCTACACCTTC
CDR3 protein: CASSVEPDRYTF

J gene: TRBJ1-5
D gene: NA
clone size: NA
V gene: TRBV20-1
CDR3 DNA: TGCAGTGCTCCTGCTTATGGCAATCAGCCCCAGCATTTT
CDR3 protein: CSAPAYGNQPQHF

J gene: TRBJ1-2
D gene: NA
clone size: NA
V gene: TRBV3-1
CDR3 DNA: TGTGCCAGCAGTCCCTCGACAGCCCCCTATGGCTACACCTTC
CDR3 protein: CASSPSTAPYGYTF

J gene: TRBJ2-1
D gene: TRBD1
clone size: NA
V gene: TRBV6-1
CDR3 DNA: TGTGCCAGCAGTCGGACCGACAGGGGTCGGTTCTTC
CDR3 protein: CASSRTDRGRFF

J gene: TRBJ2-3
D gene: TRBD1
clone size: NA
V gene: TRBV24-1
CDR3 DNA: TGTGCCACCTCTGGGGGACAGGCCACAGATACGCAGTATTTT
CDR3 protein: CATSGGQATDTQYF

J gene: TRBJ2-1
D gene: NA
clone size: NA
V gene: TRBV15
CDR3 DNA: TGTGCCACCAGCAGAGCGGGGTGGGATGAGCAGTTCTTC
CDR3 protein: CATSRAGWDEQFF

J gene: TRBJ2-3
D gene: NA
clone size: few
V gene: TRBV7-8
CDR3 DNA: TGTGCCAGCAGCTTAGCGAGAATACAGGGAGATACGCAGTATTTT
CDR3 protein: CASSLARIQGDTQYF

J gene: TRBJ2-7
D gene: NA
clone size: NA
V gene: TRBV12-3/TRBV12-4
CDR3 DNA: TGTGCCAGCATGGGCTACGAGCAGTACTTC
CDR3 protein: CASMGYEQYF

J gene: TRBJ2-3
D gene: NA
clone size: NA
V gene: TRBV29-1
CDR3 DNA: TGCAGCGTTGTACCCGTAGCAGATACGCAGTATTTT
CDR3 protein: CSVVPVADTQYF

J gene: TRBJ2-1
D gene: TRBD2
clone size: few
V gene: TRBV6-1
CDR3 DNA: TGTGCCAGCAGGGTAGGGACTAGCGAGGGTCCTGAGCAGTTCTTC
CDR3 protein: CASRVGTSEGPEQFF

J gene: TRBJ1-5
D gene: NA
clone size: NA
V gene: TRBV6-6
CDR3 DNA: TGTGCCAGCAGTTACAAATCGGATCAGCCCCAGCATTTT
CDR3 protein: CASSYKSDQPQHF

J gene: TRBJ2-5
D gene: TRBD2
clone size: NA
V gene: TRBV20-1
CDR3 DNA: TGCAGTGCTAGACGAACCAGCGGGGGGGCTTGGGAGACCCAGTACTTC
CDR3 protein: CSARRTSGGAWETQYF

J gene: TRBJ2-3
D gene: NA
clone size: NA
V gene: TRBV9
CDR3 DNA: TGTGCCAGCAGCGTAAGGGCGGTCCTCACAGATACGCAGTATTTT
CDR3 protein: CASSVRAVLTDTQYF

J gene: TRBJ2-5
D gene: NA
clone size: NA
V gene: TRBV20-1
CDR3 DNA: TGTAGTGCCCCACTGGAGACCCAGTACTTC
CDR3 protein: CSAPLETQYF

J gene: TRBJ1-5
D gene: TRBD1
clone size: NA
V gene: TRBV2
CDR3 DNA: TGTGCCAGCAACCCGGGACAGGGATATCAGCCCCAGCATTTT
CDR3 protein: CASNPGQGYQPQHF

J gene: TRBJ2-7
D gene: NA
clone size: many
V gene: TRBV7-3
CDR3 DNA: TGTGCCAGCAGCTCCCCAGGGGGGGCCTCCTACGAGCAGTACTTC
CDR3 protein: CASSSPGGASYEQYF

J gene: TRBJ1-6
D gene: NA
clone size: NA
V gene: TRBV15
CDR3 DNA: TGTGCCACCAGCATGAGAGGGAGTACAGACCGTATGGCACCCCTCCACTTT
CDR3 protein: CATSMRGSTDRMAPLHF

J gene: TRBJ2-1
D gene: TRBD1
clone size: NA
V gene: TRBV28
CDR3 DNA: TGTGCCAGCACCGTGGGGGACAGGGGCTACAATGAGCAGTTCTTC
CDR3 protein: CASTVGDRGYNEQFF

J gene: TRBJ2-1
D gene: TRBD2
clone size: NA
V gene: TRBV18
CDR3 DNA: TGTGCCAGCTCACCTCCGGGACTAGCGGGGGGACATGAGCAGTTCTTC
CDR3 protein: CASSPPGLAGGHEQFF

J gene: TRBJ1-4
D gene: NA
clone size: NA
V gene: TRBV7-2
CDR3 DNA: TGTGCCAGCAGCCGGCGAATACAGGGAAAGGACGAAAAACTGTTTTTT
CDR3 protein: CASSRRIQGKDEKLFF

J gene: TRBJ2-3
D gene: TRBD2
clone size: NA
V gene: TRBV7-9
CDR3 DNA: TGTGCCAGCAGCTCCCTCTTGCAGCGGGGGACAGATACGCAGTATTTT
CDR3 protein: CASSSLLQRGTDTQYF

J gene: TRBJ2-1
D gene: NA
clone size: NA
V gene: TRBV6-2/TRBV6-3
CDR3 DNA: TGTGCCAGCAGAGGGCCCACAAGCCTAGATCATGAGCAGTTCTTC
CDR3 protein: CASRGPTSLDHEQFF

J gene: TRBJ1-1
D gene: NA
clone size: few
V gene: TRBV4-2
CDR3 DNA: TGTGCCAGCAGCCGACCTACAGGTGTTATGAACACTGAAGCTTTCTTT
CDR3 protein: CASSRPTGVMNTEAFF

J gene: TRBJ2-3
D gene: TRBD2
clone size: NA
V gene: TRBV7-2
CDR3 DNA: TGTGCCAGCAGCCCTAGACTAGCGGGGACGTTCACAGATACGCAGTATTTT
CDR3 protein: CASSPRLAGTFTDTQYF

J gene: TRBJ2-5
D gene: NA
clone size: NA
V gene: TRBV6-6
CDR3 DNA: TGTGCCAGCAGTTTGAACAGGGCGGATTGGGAGACCCAGTACTTC
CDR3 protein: CASSLNRADWETQYF

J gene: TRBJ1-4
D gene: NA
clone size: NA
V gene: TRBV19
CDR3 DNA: TGTGCCAGTAGGAGCGGTGAAAAACTGTTTTTT
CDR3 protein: CASRSGEKLFF

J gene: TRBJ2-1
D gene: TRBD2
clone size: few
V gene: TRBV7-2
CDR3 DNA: TGTGCCAGCAGCTTCACGACTAGCGGGGGGATCTACAATGAGCAGTTCTTC
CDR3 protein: CASSFTTSGGIYNEQFF

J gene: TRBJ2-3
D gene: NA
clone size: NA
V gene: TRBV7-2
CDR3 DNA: TGTGCCAGCAGCTCCTCCCTTGAGGGTTTAATCACAGATACGCAGTATTTT
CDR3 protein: CASSSSLEGLITDTQYF

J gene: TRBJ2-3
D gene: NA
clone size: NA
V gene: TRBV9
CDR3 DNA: TGTGCCAGCAGCCCCCCCACAGGGACAGATACGCAGTATTTT
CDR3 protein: CASSPPTGTDTQYF

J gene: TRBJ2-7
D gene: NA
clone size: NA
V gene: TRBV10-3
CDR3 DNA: TGTGCCATCAGTGAGGGGGGGGGCGGCTACGAGCAGTACTTC
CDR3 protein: CAISEGGGGYEQYF

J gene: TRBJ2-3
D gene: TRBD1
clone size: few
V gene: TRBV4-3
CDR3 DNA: TGCGCCAGCAGCCATACCCGGGACAGTACCACAGATACGCAGTATTTT
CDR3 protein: CASSHTRDSTTDTQYF

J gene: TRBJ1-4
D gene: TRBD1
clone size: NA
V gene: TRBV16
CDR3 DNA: TGTGCCAGCAGCCCCGGTCCAGGGGGCCGTAGTGAAAAACTGTTTTTT
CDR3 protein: CASSPGPGGRSEKLFF